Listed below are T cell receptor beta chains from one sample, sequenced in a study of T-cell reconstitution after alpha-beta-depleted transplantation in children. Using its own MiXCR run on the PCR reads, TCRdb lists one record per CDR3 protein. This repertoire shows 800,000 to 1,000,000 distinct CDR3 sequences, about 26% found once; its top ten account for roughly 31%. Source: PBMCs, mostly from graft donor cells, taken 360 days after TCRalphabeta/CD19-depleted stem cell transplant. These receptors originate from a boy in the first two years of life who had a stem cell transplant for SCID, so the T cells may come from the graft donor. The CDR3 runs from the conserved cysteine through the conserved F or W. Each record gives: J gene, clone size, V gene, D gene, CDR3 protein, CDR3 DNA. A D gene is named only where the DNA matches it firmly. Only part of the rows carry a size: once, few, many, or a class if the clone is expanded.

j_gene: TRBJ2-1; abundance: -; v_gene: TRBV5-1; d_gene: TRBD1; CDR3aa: CASSLFSDRSSYNEQFF; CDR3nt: TGCGCCAGCAGCCTCTTCTCGGACAGGAGCTCCTACAATGAGCAGTTCTTC
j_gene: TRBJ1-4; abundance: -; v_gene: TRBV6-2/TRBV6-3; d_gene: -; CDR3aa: CASSYGQTATNEKLFF; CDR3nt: TGTGCCAGCAGTTACGGACAGACAGCAACTAATGAAAAACTGTTTTTT
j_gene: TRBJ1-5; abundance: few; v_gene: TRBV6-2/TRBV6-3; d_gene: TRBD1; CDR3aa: CASRFGTGYQPQHF; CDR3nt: TGTGCCAGCAGATTCGGGACAGGATATCAGCCCCAGCATTTT
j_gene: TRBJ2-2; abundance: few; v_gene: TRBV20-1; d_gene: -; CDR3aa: CSAFITNTGELFF; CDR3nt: TGCAGTGCTTTTATCACGAACACCGGGGAGCTGTTTTTT
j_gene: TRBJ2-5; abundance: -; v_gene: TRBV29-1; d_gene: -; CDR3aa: CSVVTSWETQYF; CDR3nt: TGCAGCGTTGTGACATCATGGGAGACCCAGTACTTC
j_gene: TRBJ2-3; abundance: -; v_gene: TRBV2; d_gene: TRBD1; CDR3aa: CASLGTGGHNLTDTQYF; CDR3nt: TGTGCCAGCCTCGGGACAGGGGGACATAACCTGACAGATACGCAGTATTTT
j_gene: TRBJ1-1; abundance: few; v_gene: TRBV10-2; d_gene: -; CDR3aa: CASSEIEGGAFF; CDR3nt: TGCGCCAGCAGTGAGATCGAGGGTGGCGCTTTCTTT
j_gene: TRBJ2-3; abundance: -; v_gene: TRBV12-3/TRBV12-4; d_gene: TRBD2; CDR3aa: CASSGLAGGRDAQYF; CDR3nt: TGTGCCAGCAGTGGACTAGCGGGGGGCCGCGATGCGCAGTATTTT
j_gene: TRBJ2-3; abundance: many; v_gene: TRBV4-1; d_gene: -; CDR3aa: CASSHPSTDTQYF; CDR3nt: TGCGCCAGCAGCCATCCCAGCACAGATACGCAGTATTTT
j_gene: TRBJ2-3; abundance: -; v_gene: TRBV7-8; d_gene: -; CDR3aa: CASSEGFGTDTQYF; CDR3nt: TGTGCCAGCAGCGAGGGCTTTGGCACAGATACGCAGTATTTT
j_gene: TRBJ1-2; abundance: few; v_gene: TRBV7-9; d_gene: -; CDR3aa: CASSPRGGERYGYTF; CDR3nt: TGTGCCAGCAGCCCTCGAGGCGGGGAAAGATATGGCTACACCTTC
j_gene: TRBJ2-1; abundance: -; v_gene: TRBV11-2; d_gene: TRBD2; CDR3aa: CASSLDWGGEDDNEQFF; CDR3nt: TGTGCCAGCAGCTTAGATTGGGGAGGGGAAGATGACAATGAGCAGTTCTTC
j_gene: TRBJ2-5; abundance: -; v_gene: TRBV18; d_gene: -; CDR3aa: CASSPHKAETQYF; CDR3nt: TGTGCCAGCTCGCCGCATAAGGCGGAGACCCAGTACTTC
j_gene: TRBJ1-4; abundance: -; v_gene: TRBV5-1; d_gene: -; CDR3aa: CASSGTSGREKLFF; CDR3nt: TGCGCCAGCAGCGGGACCTCGGGGAGGGAAAAACTGTTTTTT
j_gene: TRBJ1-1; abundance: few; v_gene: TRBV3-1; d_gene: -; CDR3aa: CASSPPVRLEGTEAFF; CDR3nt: TGTGCCAGCAGCCCTCCGGTCCGTCTCGAGGGCACTGAAGCTTTCTTT
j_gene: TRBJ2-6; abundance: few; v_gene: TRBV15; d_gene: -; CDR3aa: CATSRDLGDRANVLTF; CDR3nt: TGTGCCACCAGCAGAGATCTCGGGGATAGGGCCAACGTCCTGACTTTC
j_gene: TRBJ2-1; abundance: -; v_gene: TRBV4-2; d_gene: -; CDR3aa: CASSLDLGGNPNEQFF; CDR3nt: TGTGCCAGCAGCCTCGATCTAGGGGGTAATCCCAATGAGCAGTTCTTC
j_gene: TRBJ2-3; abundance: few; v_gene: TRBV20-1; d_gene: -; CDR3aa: CSARDSQRAADTQYF; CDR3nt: TGCAGTGCTAGAGATTCCCAGCGGGCCGCGGATACGCAGTATTTT
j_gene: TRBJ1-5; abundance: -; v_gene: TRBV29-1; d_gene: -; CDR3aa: CSVPDDSSNQPQHF; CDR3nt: TGCAGCGTTCCGGACGACAGTAGCAATCAGCCCCAGCATTTT
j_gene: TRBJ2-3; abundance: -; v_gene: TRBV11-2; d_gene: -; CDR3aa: CASSLVYPGAITDTQYF; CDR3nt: TGTGCCAGCAGCTTAGTCTATCCGGGGGCGATCACAGATACGCAGTATTTT
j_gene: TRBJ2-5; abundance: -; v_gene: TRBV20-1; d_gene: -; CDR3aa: CSARVDGRETQYF; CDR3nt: TGCAGTGCTAGAGTCGACGGGAGAGAGACCCAGTACTTC
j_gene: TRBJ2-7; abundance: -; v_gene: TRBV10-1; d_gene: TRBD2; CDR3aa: CASSARLAGSYEQYF; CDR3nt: TGCGCCAGCAGTGCTAGACTAGCGGGGTCCTACGAGCAGTACTTC
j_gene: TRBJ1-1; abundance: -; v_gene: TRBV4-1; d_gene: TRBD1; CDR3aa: CASRELRRGLMFAEAFF; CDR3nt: TGCGCCAGCAGGGAACTGAGAAGGGGGCTTATGTTCGCTGAAGCTTTCTTT
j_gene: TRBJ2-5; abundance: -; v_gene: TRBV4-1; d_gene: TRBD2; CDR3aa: CASSQEREGETQYF; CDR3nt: TGCGCCAGCAGCCAAGAAAGGGAGGGGGAGACCCAGTACTTC
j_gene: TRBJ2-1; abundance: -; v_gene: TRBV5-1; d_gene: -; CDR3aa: CASGSGEQFF; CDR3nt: TGCGCCAGCGGCTCGGGTGAGCAGTTCTTC
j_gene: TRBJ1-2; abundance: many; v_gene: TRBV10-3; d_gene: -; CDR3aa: CAISEGPINGYTF; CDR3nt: TGTGCCATCAGTGAGGGTCCGATCAATGGCTACACCTTC
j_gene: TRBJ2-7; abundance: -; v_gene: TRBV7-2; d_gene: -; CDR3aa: CASSLEGRDIYEQYF; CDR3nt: TGTGCCAGCAGCTTAGAAGGGAGAGACATCTACGAGCAGTACTTC
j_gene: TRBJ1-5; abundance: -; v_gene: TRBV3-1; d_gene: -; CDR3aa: CASSPRAFVQPQHF; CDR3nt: TGTGCCAGCAGCCCCCGGGCCTTTGTCCAGCCCCAGCATTTT
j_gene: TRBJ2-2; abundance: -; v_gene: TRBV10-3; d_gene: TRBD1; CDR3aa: CAISGAGGPGELFF; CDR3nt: TGTGCCATCAGTGGAGCAGGGGGCCCCGGGGAGCTGTTTTTT
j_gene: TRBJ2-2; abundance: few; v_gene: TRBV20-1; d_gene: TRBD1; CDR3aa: CSARDFPGQGGTGELFF; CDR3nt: TGCAGTGCTAGAGATTTTCCCGGACAGGGAGGCACCGGGGAGCTGTTTTTT
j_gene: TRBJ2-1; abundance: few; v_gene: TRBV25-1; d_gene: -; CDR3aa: CASSVTKAFGHNEQFF; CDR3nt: TGTGCCAGCAGTGTCACAAAAGCTTTCGGCCACAATGAGCAGTTCTTC
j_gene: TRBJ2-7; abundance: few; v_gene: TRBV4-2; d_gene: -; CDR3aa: CASSQLSRELYEQYF; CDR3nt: TGTGCCAGCAGCCAGCTCAGCAGGGAGCTCTACGAGCAGTACTTC
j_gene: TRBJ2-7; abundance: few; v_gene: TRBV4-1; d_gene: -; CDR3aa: CASSQVGPPYEQYF; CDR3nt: TGCGCCAGCAGCCAAGTGGGCCCCCCCTACGAGCAGTACTTC
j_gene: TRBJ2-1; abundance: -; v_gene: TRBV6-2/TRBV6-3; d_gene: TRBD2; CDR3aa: CASSYGTSLYNEQFF; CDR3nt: TGTGCCAGCAGTTACGGGACTAGCCTGTACAATGAGCAGTTCTTC
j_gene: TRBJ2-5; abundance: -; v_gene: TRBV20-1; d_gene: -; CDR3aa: CSEGGFETQYF; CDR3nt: TGCAGTGAGGGGGGCTTCGAGACCCAGTACTTC
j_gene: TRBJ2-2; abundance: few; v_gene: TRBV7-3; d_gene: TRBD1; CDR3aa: CASSPPGTGVGTGELFF; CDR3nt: TGTGCCAGCAGCCCCCCAGGGACAGGGGTTGGGACCGGGGAGCTGTTTTTT
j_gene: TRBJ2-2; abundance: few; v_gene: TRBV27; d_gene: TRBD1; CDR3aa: CASTLDGTGTIIGELFF; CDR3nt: TGTGCCAGCACTTTGGACGGGACAGGGACGATTATCGGGGAGCTGTTTTTT
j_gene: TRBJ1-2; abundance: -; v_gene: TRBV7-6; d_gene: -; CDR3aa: CASSPQGFKDGYTF; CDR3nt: TGTGCCAGCAGTCCACAGGGATTTAAGGATGGCTACACCTTC
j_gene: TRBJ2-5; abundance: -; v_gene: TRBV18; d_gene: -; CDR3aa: CASSRLGQLLLETQYF; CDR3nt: TGTGCCAGCTCGCGCCTTGGACAGCTGCTCTTGGAGACCCAGTACTTC
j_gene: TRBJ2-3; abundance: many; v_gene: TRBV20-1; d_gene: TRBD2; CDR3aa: CSARGLAVTDTQYF; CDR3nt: TGCAGTGCTAGGGGACTAGCGGTAACAGATACGCAGTATTTT
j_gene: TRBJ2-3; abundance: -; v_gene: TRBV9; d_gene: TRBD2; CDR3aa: CASSTRLAEYTDTQYF; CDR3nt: TGTGCCAGCAGCACCCGACTAGCGGAGTACACAGATACGCAGTATTTT
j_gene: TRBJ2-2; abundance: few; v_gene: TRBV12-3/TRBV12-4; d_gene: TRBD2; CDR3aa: CASSSGTRPGELFF; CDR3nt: TGTGCCAGCAGTTCCGGGACTAGACCCGGGGAGCTGTTTTTT
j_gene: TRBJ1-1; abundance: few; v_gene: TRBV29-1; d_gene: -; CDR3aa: CSVERSVNTEAFF; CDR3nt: TGCAGCGTTGAAAGGTCAGTGAACACTGAAGCTTTCTTT
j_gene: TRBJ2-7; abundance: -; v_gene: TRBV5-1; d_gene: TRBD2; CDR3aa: CASSRERGPWDEQYF; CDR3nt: TGCGCCAGCAGCCGGGAGCGGGGCCCTTGGGACGAGCAGTACTTC
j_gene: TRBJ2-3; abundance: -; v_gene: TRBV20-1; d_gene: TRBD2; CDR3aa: CSAVLRGGTDTQYF; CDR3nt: TGCAGTGCGGTCCTCCGGGGGGGCACAGATACGCAGTATTTT
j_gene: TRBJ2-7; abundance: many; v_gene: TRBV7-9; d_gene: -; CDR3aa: CASSSRQGGTYEQYF; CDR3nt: TGTGCCAGCAGCTCCCGACAGGGAGGTACCTACGAGCAGTACTTC
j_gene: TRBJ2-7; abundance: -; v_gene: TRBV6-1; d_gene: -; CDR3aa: CASSRGGKRPYEQYF; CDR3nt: TGTGCCAGCAGCCGAGGCGGGAAAAGACCCTACGAGCAGTACTTC
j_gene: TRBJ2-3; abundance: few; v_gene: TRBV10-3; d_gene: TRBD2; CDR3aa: CAISDLTSGGASDTQYF; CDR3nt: TGTGCCATCAGTGACCTGACTAGCGGGGGGGCGTCAGATACGCAGTATTTT
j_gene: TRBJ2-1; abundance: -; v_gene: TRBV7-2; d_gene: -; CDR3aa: CASSSHRLINEQFF; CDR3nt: TGTGCCAGCAGCTCCCACAGACTAATCAATGAGCAGTTCTTC
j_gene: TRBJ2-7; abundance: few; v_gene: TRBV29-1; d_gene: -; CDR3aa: CSVSQWDGYEQYF; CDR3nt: TGCAGCGTTTCCCAATGGGACGGGTACGAGCAGTACTTC